The 17 T cell receptor beta chains in this list originate from one sample, sequenced in a study of chemoradiotherapy in HPV16-positive cancers. The data were produced by immunoSEQ multiplex PCR, yet TCRdb's version contains in-frame clones alone and is incomplete. The table lists roughly 34,000 clones, more than 85% of them singletons. Sequences were derived from blood, sampled from a patient who underwent chemoradiotherapy. Receptors originate from a human donor with HPV-associated anogenital cancer.

This rearrangement joins TRBV29-1 to TRBJ2-1; the match to TRBD1 covers 7 bases. This CDR3 is built from 12 residues. After removal of 7 bases from V and 7 bases from J, the junction contained 7 bases not matched to a gene. CDR1 and CDR2 (germline): SQVTM, ANQGSEA. DNA for the CDR3: TGCAGCGCCCGAGGGGGCGGGAATGAGCAGTTCTTC. Its translation: CSARGGGNEQFF.

V is TRBV15 and J is TRBJ2-3; 9 positions agree with TRBD2. The CDR3 extends over 18 amino acids. Germline-derived CDR1 and CDR2 are LNHNV and YYDKDF (reference sequence). Trimming took 2 bases from V and 2 from J; bases not matched to a gene: 11. CDR3 sequence reads: CATSRHYVRGGSTDTQYF. For the CDR3, the DNA is TGTGCCACCAGCAGACATTACGTGCGGGGGGGCTCCACAGATACGCAGTATTTT.

The CDR3 is CASSYPPGQGGGYTF. CDR3 in DNA: TGTGCCAGCAGTTACCCCCCGGGGCAGGGGGGAGGCTACACCTTC. J is TRBJ1-2 and V is TRBV6-5; 7 positions match TRBD1. V shed 2 bases and J 8 bases; nucleotides not matched to a gene: 11. This CDR3 has 15 amino acids. Germline values: CDR1 MNHEY, CDR2 SVGAGI.

The rearrangement uses TRBV7-9 and TRBJ2-7; 8 bases fit TRBD2. The trim removed 8 bases at V and 6 bases at J, leaving 6 bases unmatched. Germline CDR1 and CDR2: SEHNR and FQNEAQ (reference sequence). The CDR3 covers 12 residues. The CDR3 spells CASGRGGLEQYF. DNA of the CDR3: TGTGCCAGCGGCCGGGGGGGCCTCGAGCAGTACTTC.

V is TRBV4-3 and J is TRBJ1-6; unclear D gene. Between the trimmed V and J ends, which lost 5 bases and 4 bases, there was a span of 6 bases. CDR1 LGHNA and CDR2 YSLEER come from the germline V gene. This CDR3 is 13 amino acids long. CDR3 sequence (DNA): TGCGCCAGCAGCGCAGTGTATAATTCACCCCTCCACTTT. Protein: CASSAVYNSPLHF.

The J gene is TRBJ2-7, the V gene TRBV18; maybe TRBD1 (5 bases). Trimming shortened V by 2 bases and J by 2 bases, and 10 bases separated the two germline ends. Germline V lookup: CDR1 KGHSH, CDR2 LQKENI. The CDR3 sequence is 14 residues long. The CDR3 loop is CASSPGREPYEQYF. In DNA, the CDR3 is TGTGCCAGCTCACCAGGCAGGGAACCCTACGAGCAGTACTTC. Supplemented by reference TRBV18 and TRBJ2-7, the full variable domain reads NAGVMQNPRHLVRRRGQEARLRCSPMKGHSHVYWYRQLPEEGLKFMVYLQKENIIDESGMPKERFSAEFPKEGPSILRIQQVVRGDSAAYFCASSPGREPYEQYFGPGTRLTVT.

The gene calls are TRBV2 and TRBJ1-5, with 8 bases fitting TRBD1. The germline CDR1 and CDR2 sequences are SNHLY and FYNNEI. V gave up 3 bases and J gave up 4 bases; unmatched junction bases: 5. CDR3 size: 15 residues. The chain's CDR3 is CASSEEGTGNQPQHF. The CDR3 nucleotides read TGTGCCAGCAGTGAGGAGGGGACAGGAAATCAGCCCCAGCATTTT.

The V and J genes are TRBV5-8 and TRBJ2-3, with a weak D call TRBD2 (6 bases). Germline assignment: CDR1 SGHTS and CDR2 YDEGEE. V was clipped by 0 bases and J by 2 bases, with 19 bases between them. The CDR3 has 18 residues. CDR3 region: CASSLVTSGTGFTDTQYF. CDR3 nucleotides: TGTGCCAGCAGCTTGGTAACGAGTGGGACTGGATTCACAGATACGCAGTATTTT.

V is TRBV29-1 and J is TRBJ1-2; no firm D call. The CDR3 has 12 amino acids. V lost 2 bases to trimming and J lost 3 bases, with 7 bases between them. In germline, CDR1 is SQVTM, CDR2 ANQGSEA. The CDR3 DNA reads as TGCAGCGTTGAAAAACAGCACTATGGCTACACCTTC. Its protein is CSVEKQHYGYTF.

CDR3 amino acids: CASSQVSDLGGYTF. The DNA for the CDR3 is TGTGCCAGCAGCCAAGTGTCGGACCTCGGGGGCTACACCTTC. V and J are TRBV14 and TRBJ1-2; no firm D call. The CDR3 spans 14 residues. V lost 1 base, J lost 8 bases, and 14 bases lay in between. Germline-derived CDR1 and CDR2 are SGHDN and FVKESK. The full variable domain, with the rest looked up from reference TRBV14 and TRBJ1-2, is EAGVTQFPSHSVIEKGQTVTLRCDPISGHDNLYWYRRVMGKEIKFLLHFVKESKQDESGMPNNRFLAERTGGTYSTLKVQPAELEDSGVYFCASSQVSDLGGYTFGSGTRLTVV.

The gene calls are TRBV9 and TRBJ1-3; D gene uncertain. Germline lookup yields CDR1 SGDLS and CDR2 YYNGEE. The germline V and J ends were trimmed by 2 bases and 0 bases, with 6 bases remaining between them. CDR3 length: 14 amino acids. The CDR3 coding sequence is TGTGCCAGCAGCGTTCAGACCTCTGGAAACACCATATATTTT. As protein: CASSVQTSGNTIYF.

This clone was seen only a few times. V and J are TRBV7-6 and TRBJ1-1, with a possible D match to TRBD1 (5 bases). The CDR3 sequence is 13 residues long. Germline assignment: CDR1 SGHVS and CDR2 FNYEAQ. Trimming shortened V by 4 bases and J by 9 bases, and 15 bases separated the two germline ends. This CDR3 is CASSSGRDAKAFF. DNA for the CDR3: TGTGCCAGCAGCTCAGGCCGGGACGCTAAAGCTTTCTTT.

The chain recombines TRBV5-1 with TRBJ1-1; a possible D gene is TRBD1 (6 bases). The CDR3 is 13 residues long. The V and J ends lost 4 bases and 4 bases respectively, with 11 bases between them. Germline V gives CDR1 SGHRS, CDR2 YFSETQ. CDR3 sequence reads: CASSVIQGTEAFF. The CDR3 DNA reads as TGCGCCAGCAGCGTGATACAGGGCACTGAAGCTTTCTTT.

This clone was observed a single time. V usage is TRBV11-2 and J usage is TRBJ2-5; D is unresolved. Germline V lookup: CDR1 SGHAT, CDR2 FQNNGV. Trimming shortened V by 6 bases and J by 1 base, and 6 bases separated the two germline ends. The CDR3 contains 12 residues. Written as DNA, the CDR3 is TGTGCCAGCAGTCGTATCCAAGAGACCCAGTACTTC. Amino acids: CASSRIQETQYF.

V usage is TRBV19 and J usage is TRBJ1-6, with TRBD1 matching 7 bases. The CDR3 has 15 residues. Per the germline V gene, CDR1 is LNHDA and CDR2 is SQIVND (reference sequence). V was pared by 5 bases and J by 4 bases, with 5 bases of the junction left unmatched. The chain's CDR3 is CASSPRDSYNSPLHF. DNA for the CDR3: TGTGCCAGTAGTCCTCGGGACAGTTATAATTCACCCCTCCACTTT.

The V call is TRBV5-4, the J call TRBJ1-2; TRBD1 matches 7 bases. This CDR3 has 11 amino acids. V trimming: 5 bases; J trimming: 8 bases; junction bases outside the gene matches: 3. Germline assignment: CDR1 SGHNT and CDR2 YYREEE (reference sequence). The CDR3 DNA is TGTGCCAGCAGACAGGGGAGAGGCTACACCTTC. Translated, it gives CASRQGRGYTF. Full variable domain (rest looked up from reference TRBV5-4 and TRBJ1-2): ETGVTQSPTHLIKTRGQQVTLRCSSQSGHNTVSWYQQALGQGPQFIFQYYREEENGRGNFPPRFSGLQFPNYSSELNVNALELDDSALYLCASRQGRGYTFGSGTRLTVV.

The chain has TRBV11-3 and TRBJ2-7, with 12 bases fitting TRBD1. The J segment lost 8 bases and the V segment lost 5 bases, leaving 4 bases of the junction unmatched. Germline CDR1 is SGHNT and CDR2 is YENEEA. The CDR3 extends over 13 amino acids. CDR3 in DNA: TGTGCCAGCAGCCCCGGGACAGGGGGCAAGCAGTACTTC. Translation: CASSPGTGGKQYF.